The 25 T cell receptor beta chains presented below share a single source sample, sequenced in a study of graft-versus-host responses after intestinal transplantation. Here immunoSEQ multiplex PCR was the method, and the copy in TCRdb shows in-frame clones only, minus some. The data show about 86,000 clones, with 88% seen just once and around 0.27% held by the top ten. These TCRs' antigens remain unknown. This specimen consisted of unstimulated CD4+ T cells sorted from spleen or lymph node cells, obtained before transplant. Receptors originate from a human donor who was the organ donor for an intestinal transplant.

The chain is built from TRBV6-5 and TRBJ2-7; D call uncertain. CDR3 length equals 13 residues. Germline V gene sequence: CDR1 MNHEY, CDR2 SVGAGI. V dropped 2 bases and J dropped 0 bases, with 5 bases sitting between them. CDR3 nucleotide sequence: TGTGCCAGCAGTTACCGAGGCTCCTACGAGCAGTACTTC. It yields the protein CASSYRGSYEQYF.

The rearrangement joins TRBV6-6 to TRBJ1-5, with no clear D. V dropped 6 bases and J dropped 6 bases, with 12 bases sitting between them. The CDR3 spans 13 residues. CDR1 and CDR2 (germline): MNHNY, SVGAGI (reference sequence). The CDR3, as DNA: TGTGCCAGCAGCTCTTTGTGGGCTCAGCCCCAGCATTTT. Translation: CASSSLWAQPQHF.

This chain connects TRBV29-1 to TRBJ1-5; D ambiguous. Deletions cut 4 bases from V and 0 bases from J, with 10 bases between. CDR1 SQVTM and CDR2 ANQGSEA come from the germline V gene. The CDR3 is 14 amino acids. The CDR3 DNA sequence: TGCAGCGTTGCAGAGAACTATAGCAATCAGCCCCAGCATTTT. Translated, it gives CSVAENYSNQPQHF. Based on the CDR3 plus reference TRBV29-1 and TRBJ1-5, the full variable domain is SAVISQKPSRDICQRGTSLTIQCQVDSQVTMMFWYRQQPGQSLTLIATANQGSEATYESGFVIDKFPISRPNLTFSTLTVSNMSPEDSSIYLCSVAENYSNQPQHFGDGTRLSIL.

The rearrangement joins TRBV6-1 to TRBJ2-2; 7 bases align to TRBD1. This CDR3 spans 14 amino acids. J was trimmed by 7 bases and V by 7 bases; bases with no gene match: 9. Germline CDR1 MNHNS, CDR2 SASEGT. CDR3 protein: CASINRGRHGELFF. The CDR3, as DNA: TGTGCCAGCATCAACAGGGGTAGGCACGGGGAGCTGTTTTTT.

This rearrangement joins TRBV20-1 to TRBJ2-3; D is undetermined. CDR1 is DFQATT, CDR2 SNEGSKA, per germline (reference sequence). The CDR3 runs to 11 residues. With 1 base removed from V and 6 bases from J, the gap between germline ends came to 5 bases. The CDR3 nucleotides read TGCAGTGCTAGAGGTCGGGATACGCAGTATTTT. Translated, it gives CSARGRDTQYF.

CDR3 sequence: CAWSLTGTSGSNEQFF. The CDR3 nucleotides read TGTGCCTGGAGCCTAACCGGGACTAGCGGGAGCAATGAGCAGTTCTTC. The V gene is TRBV30, the J gene TRBJ2-1; TRBD2 matches at 14 bases. The germline gives CDR1 GTSNPN, CDR2 SVGIG (reference sequence). Trimming removed 3 bases from V and 6 bases from J; junction bases left unmatched: 7. The CDR3 length is 16 residues.

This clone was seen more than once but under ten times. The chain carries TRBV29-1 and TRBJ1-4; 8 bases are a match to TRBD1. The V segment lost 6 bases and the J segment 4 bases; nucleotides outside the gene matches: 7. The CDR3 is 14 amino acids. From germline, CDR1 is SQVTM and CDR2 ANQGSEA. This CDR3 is CSVGPGGDNEKLFF. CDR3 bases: TGCAGCGTCGGCCCAGGGGGCGATAATGAAAAACTGTTTTTT. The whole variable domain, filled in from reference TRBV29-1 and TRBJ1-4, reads SAVISQKPSRDICQRGTSLTIQCQVDSQVTMMFWYRQQPGQSLTLIATANQGSEATYESGFVIDKFPISRPNLTFSTLTVSNMSPEDSSIYLCSVGPGGDNEKLFFGSGTQLSVL.

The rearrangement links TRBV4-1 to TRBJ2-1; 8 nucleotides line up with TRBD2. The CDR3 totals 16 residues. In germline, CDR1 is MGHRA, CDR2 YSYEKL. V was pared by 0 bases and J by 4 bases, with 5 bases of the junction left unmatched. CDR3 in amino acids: CASSQDPSGQYNEQFF. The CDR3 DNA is TGCGCCAGCAGCCAAGACCCTAGCGGGCAATACAATGAGCAGTTCTTC.

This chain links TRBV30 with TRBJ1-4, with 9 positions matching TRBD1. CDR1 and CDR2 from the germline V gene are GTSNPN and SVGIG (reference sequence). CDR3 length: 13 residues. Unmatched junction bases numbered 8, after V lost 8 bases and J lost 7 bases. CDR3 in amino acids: CAQGGQGREKLFF. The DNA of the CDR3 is TGTGCCCAGGGGGGACAGGGTCGTGAAAAACTGTTTTTT.

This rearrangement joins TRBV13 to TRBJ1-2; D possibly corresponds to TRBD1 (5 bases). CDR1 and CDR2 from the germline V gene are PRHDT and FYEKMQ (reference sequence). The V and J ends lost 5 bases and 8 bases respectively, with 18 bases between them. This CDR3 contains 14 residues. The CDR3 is CASSPGRNKGGYTF. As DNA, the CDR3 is TGTGCCAGCAGCCCCGGACGGAACAAGGGGGGCTACACCTTC.

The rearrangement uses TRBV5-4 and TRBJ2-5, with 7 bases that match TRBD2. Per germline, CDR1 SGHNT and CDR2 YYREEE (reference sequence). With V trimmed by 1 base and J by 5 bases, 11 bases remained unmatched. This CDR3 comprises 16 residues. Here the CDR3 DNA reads TGTGCCAGCAGCTTGCAGGTGGCGGGAGCGCGGGAGACCCAGTACTTC. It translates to CASSLQVAGARETQYF.

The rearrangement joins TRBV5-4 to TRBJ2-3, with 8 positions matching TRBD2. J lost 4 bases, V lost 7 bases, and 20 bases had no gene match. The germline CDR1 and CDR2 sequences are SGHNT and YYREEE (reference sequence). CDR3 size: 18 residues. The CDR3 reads CASGDEMGREETADTQYF. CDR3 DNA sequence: TGTGCCAGCGGAGATGAAATGGGGCGGGAGGAGACCGCAGATACGCAGTATTTT.

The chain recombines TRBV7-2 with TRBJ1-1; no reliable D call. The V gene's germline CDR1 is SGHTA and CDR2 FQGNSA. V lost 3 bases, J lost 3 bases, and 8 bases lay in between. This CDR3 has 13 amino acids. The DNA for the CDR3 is TGTGCCAGCAGCTTTAGTCGGGACACTGAAGCTTTCTTT. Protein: CASSFSRDTEAFF.

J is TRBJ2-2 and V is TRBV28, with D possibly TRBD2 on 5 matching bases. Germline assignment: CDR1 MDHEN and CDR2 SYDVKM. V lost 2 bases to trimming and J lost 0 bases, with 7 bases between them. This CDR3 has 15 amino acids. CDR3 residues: CASSLGGPNTGELFF. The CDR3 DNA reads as TGTGCCAGCAGTTTAGGCGGGCCGAACACCGGGGAGCTGTTTTTT.

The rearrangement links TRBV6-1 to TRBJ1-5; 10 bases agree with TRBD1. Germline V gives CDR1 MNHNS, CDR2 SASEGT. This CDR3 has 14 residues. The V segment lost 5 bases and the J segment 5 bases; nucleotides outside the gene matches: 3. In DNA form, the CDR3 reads TGTGCCAGCAGTTTCGACAGGGGGCATCAGCCCCAGCATTTT. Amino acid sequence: CASSFDRGHQPQHF.

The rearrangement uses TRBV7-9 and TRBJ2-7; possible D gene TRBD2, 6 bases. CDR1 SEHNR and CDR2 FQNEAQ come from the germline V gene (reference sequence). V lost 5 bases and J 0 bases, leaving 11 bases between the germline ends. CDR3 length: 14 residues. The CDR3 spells CASSPRDFSYEQYF. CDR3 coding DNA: TGTGCCAGCAGCCCAAGGGACTTCTCCTACGAGCAGTACTTC.

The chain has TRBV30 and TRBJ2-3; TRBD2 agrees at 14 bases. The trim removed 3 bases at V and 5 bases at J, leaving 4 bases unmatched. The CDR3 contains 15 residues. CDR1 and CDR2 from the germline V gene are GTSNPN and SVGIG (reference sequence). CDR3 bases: TGTGCCTGGAGCCGACTAGCGGGGGGGGGAGATACGCAGTATTTT. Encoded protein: CAWSRLAGGGDTQYF.

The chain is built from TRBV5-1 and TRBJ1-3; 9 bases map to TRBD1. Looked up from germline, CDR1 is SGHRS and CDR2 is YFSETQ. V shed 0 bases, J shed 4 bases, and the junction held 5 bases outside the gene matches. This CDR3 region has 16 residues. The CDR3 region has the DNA TGCGCCAGCAGCTTGGCGGGACAGGGTAGGGGAAACACCATATATTTT. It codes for CASSLAGQGRGNTIYF.

The CDR3 DNA sequence: TGTGCCAGCAGCTTGTCGGGGGATACGCAGTATTTT. It specifies CASSLSGDTQYF. The rearrangement links TRBV5-4 to TRBJ2-3, with D possibly TRBD2 on 5 matching bases. Germline V gives CDR1 SGHNT, CDR2 YYREEE (reference sequence). V lost 1 base, J lost 6 bases, and 6 bases lay in between. This CDR3 spans 12 amino acids.

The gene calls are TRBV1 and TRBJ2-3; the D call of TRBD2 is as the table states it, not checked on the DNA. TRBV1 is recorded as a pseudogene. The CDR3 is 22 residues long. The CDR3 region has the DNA TGCACCAGCAGCTATTGGACTAGGAGTCCCTCCAATCCTAGCCTCAGCACAGATACGCAGTATTTT. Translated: CTSSYWTRSPSNPSLSTDTQYF.

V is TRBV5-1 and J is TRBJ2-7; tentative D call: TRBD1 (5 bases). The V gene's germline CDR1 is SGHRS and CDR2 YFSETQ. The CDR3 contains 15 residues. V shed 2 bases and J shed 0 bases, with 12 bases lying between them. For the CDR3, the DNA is TGCGCCAGCAGCTTAAGGGTTCAGGGCTCCTACGAGCAGTACTTC. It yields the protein CASSLRVQGSYEQYF.

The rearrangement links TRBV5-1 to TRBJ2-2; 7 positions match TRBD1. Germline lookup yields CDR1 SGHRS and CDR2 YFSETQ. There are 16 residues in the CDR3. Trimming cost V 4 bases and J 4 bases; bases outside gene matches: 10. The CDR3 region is CASSRTGAEPTGELFF. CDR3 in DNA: TGCGCCAGCAGCAGAACAGGGGCGGAGCCCACCGGGGAGCTGTTTTTT.

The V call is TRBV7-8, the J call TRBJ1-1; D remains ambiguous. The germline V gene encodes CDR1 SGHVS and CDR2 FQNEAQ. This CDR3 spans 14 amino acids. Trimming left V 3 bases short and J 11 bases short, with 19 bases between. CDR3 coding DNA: TGTGCCAGCAGCTTGATTTCCTCTGAGGTTGGGGCTTTCTTT. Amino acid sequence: CASSLISSEVGAFF.

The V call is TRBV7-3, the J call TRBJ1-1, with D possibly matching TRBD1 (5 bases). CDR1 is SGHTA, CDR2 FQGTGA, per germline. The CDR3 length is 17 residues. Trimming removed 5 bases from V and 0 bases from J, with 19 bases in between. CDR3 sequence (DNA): TGTGCCAGCAGCCCGGGACTGATCTTGCCACTGAACACTGAAGCTTTCTTT. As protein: CASSPGLILPLNTEAFF.

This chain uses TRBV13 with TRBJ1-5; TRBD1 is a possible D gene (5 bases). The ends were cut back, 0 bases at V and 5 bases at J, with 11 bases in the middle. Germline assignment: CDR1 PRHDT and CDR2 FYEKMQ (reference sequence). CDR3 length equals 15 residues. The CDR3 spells CASSLGGPGDQPQHF. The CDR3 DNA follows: TGTGCCAGCAGCTTAGGGGGGCCCGGCGATCAGCCCCAGCATTTT. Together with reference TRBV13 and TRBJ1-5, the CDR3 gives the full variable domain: AAGVIQSPRHLIKEKRETATLKCYPIPRHDTVYWYQQGPGQDPQFLISFYEKMQSDKGSIPDRFSAQQFSDYHSELNMSSLELGDSALYFCASSLGGPGDQPQHFGDGTRLSIL.